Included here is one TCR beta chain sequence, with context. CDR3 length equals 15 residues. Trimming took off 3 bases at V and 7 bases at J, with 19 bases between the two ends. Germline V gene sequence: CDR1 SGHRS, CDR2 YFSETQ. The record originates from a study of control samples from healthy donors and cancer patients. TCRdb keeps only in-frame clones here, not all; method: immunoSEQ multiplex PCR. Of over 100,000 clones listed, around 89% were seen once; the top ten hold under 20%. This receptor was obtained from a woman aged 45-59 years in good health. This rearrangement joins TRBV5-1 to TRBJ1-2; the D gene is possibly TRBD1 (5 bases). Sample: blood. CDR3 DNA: TGCGCCAGCAGCTCCGTTAAGGGCAGGGACTCTGGCTACACCTTC. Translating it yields CASSSVKGRDSGYTF.